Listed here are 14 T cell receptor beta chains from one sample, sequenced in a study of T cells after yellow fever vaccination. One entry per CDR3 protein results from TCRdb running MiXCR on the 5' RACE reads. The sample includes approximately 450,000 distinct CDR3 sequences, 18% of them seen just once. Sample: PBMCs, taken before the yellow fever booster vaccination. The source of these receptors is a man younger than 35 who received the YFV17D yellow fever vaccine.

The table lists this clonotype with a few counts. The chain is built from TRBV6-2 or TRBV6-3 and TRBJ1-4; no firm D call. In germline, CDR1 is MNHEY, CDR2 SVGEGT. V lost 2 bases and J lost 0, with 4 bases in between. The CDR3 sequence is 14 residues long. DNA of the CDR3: TGTGCCAGCAGTTACGGGGCAACTAATGAAAAACTGTTTTTT. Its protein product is CASSYGATNEKLFF.

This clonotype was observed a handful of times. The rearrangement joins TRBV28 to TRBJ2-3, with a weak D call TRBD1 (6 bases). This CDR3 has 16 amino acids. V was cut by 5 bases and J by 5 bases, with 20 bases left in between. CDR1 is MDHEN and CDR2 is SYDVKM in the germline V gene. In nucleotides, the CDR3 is TGTGCCAGCAGTCCCCTTGAAGGCAGGGGTGGAGATACGCAGTATTTT. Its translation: CASSPLEGRGGDTQYF.

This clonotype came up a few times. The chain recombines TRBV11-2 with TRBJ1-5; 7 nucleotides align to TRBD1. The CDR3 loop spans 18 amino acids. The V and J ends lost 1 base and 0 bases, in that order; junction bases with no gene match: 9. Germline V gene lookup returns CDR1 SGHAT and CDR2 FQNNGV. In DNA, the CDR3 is TGTGCCAGCAGCTTAGGCAGGGGGGGACCTTCTAGCAATCAGCCCCAGCATTTT. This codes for CASSLGRGGPSSNQPQHF.

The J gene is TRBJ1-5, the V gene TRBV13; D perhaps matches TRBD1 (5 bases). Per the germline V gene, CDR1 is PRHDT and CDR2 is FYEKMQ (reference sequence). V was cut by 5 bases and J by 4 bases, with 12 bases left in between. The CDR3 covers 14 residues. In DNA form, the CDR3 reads TGTGCCAGCAGCCAGGGACCTGCGAATCAGCCCCAGCATTTT. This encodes CASSQGPANQPQHF.

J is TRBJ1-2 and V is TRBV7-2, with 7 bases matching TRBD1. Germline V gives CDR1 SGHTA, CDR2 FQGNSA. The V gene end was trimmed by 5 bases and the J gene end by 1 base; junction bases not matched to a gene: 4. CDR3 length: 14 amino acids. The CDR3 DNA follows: TGTGCCAGCAGCATGGACAGGAGTAACTATGGCTACACCTTC. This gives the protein CASSMDRSNYGYTF.

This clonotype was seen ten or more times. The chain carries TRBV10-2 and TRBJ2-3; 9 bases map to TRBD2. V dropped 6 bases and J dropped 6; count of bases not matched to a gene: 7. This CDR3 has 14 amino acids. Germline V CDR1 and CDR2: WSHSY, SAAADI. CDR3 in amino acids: CASSSSGALDTQYF. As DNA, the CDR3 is TGCGCCAGCAGCTCTAGCGGGGCCCTCGATACGCAGTATTTT.

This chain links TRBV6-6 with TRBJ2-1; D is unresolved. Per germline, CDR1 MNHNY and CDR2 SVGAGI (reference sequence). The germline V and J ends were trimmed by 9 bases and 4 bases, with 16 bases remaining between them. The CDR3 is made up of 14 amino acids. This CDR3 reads CASLREHIYNEQFF. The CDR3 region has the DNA TGTGCCAGTTTAAGGGAACATATTTACAATGAGCAGTTCTTC.

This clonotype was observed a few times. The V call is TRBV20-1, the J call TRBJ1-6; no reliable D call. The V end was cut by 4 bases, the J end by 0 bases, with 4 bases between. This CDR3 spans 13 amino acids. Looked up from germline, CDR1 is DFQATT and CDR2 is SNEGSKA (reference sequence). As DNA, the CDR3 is TGCAGTGCTATAGACTCCTATAATTCACCCCTCCACTTT. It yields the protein CSAIDSYNSPLHF.

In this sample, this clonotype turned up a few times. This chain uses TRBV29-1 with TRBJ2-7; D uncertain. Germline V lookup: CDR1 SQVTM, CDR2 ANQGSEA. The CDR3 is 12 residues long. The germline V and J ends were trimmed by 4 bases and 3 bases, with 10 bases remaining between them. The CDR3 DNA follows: TGCAGCGTTGCCGGGCCAAGCTACGAGCAGTACTTC. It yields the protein CSVAGPSYEQYF.

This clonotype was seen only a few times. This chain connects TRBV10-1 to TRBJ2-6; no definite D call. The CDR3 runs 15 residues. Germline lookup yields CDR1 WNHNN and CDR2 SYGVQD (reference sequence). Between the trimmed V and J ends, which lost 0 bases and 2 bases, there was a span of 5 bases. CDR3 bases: TGCGCCAGCAGTGAGTCAGGGACTGGGGCCAACGTCCTGACTTTC. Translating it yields CASSESGTGANVLTF.

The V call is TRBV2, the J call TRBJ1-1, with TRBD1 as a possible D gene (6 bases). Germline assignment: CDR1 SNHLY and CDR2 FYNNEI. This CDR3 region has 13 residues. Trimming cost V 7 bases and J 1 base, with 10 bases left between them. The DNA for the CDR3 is TGTGCCAGCAAGATGGACAGGAACACTGAAGCTTTCTTT. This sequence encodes CASKMDRNTEAFF.

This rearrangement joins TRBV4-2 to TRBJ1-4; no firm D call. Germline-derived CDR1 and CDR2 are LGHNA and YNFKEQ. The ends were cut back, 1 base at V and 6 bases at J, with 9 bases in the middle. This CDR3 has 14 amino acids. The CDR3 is CASSQGRSDEKLFF. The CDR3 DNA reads TGTGCCAGCAGCCAAGGGAGGAGTGATGAAAAACTGTTTTTT.

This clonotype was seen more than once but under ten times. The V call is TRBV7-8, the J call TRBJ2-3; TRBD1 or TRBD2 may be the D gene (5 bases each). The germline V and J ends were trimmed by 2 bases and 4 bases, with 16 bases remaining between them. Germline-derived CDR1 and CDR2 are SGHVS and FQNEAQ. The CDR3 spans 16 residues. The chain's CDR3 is CASSLSRGSRADTQYF. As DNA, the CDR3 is TGTGCCAGCAGCTTATCGAGGGGCTCTAGGGCAGATACGCAGTATTTT.

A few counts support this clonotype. The CDR3 region is CASAQLAGESDTQYF. CDR3 nucleotides: TGTGCCAGCGCACAACTAGCGGGGGAATCAGATACGCAGTATTTT. V and J are TRBV7-3 and TRBJ2-3; TRBD2 agrees at 11 bases. The CDR3 is 15 amino acids. CDR1 is SGHTA, CDR2 FQGTGA, per germline. J gave up 4 bases and V 8 bases, and 8 bases lay outside the gene matches.